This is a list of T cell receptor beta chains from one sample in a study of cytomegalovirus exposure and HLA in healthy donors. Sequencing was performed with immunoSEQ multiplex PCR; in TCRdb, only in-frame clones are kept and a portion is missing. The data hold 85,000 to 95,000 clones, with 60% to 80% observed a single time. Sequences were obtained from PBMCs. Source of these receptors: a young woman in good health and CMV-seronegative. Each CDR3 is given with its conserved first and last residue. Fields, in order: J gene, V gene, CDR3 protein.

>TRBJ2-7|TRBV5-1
CASSLGLAANTYEQYF
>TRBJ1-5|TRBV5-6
CASSFGTGLDSNQPQHF
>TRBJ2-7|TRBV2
CASSTQGYGYEQYF
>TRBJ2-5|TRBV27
CASSRSGTQYF
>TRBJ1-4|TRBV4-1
CASSQVGGGGNEKLFF
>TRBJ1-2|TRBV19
CASSHPTGGDYGYTF
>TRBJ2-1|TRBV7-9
CASSYRQGAYNEQFF
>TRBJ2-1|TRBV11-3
CASSLVAGGGYNEQFF
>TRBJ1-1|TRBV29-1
CSVIGTGNTEAFF
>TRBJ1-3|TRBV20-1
CSAFRDTIYF
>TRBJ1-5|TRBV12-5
CASGRQGLHQPQHF
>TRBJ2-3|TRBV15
CATSRDRGSMQYF
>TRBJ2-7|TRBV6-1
CASSVSTGGYEQYF
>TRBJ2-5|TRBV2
CASSGSLAGPAETQYF
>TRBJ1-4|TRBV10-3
CAIMTGEEKLFF
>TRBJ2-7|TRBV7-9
CASSLVGSGSLSEQYF
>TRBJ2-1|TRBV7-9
CASSLAQASGRGEQFF
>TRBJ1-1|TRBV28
CASSPGTEDTEAFF
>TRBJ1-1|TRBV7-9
CASSLAVGTGHPRAFF
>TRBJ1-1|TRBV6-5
CASSYSNRGGTEAFF
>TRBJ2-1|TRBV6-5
CASNQDRATYNEQFF
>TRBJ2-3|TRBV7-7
CASSWGLAGSDTQYF
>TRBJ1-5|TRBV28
CASRGTGGWLDQPQHF
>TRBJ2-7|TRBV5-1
CASSLELAGGGAYEQYF
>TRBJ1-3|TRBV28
CASSFSSFSGNTIYF
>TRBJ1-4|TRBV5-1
CASSTQAATNEKLFF